Below are 25 T cell receptor beta chains sequenced from a single sample in a study of cytomegalovirus exposure and HLA in healthy donors (dated by TCRdb to 2017 to 2019). Libraries came from the immunoSEQ multiplex PCR assay. TCRdb retrieved this table from immuneACCESS and kept in-frame rearrangements only. Not all clones are present; in checked studies, unresolved V genes account for under half, and no reason is known for the remainder. The sample table holds about 200,000 clones, of which over 65% were seen once. The top ten hold roughly 5.7% of the sample. Sequenced input: PBMCs. The receptors derive from a woman between 18 and 29 years old in good health and CMV-seronegative.

The chain combines TRBV27 with TRBJ2-3; TRBD1 aligns across 7 bases. This CDR3 is built from 15 residues. The J segment lost 1 base and the V segment lost 4 bases, leaving 5 bases of the junction unmatched. Germline assignment: CDR1 MNHEY and CDR2 SMNVEV (reference sequence). This CDR3 is CASSWRQGGTDTQYF. The CDR3, as DNA: TGTGCCAGCAGTTGGCGACAGGGAGGCACAGATACGCAGTATTTT.

The chain has TRBV10-3 and TRBJ1-2; D gene uncertain. Germline V lookup: CDR1 ENHRY, CDR2 SYGVKD. V was cut by 2 bases and J by 0 bases, with 16 bases left in between. The CDR3 spans 17 residues. The CDR3 protein is CAISEPPLERANYGYTF. CDR3 nucleotides: TGTGCCATCAGTGAGCCTCCATTGGAGAGAGCTAACTATGGCTACACCTTC.

The chain links TRBV25-1 to TRBJ2-3, with 9 bases aligning to TRBD1. The junction had 1 base not matched to a gene; V was cut back by 3 bases and J by 0 bases. The CDR3 loop spans 15 amino acids. Per germline, CDR1 MGHDK and CDR2 SYGVNS. The CDR3 loop reads CASSEGQGSTDTQYF. Written as DNA, the CDR3 is TGTGCCAGCAGTGAGGGACAGGGAAGCACAGATACGCAGTATTTT.

This clone was recorded a few times. The chain links TRBV5-6 to TRBJ2-2; D perhaps matches TRBD2 (5 bases). Germline V gene data show CDR1 as SGHDT and CDR2 as YYEEEE. Trimming left V 0 bases short and J 8 bases short, with 11 bases between. This CDR3 is built from 14 residues. CDR3 sequence reads: CASSLGLGGGELFF. DNA of the CDR3: TGTGCCAGCAGCTTGGGACTTGGAGGAGGGGAGCTGTTTTTT.

This sequence joins TRBV6-4 and TRBJ2-3; 7 bases are a match to TRBD2. Germline V CDR1 and CDR2: MRHNA, SNTAGT. V was pared by 2 bases and J by 8 bases, with 10 bases of the junction left unmatched. The CDR3 has 15 amino acids. The CDR3 coding sequence is TGTGCCAGCAGTGACGGCGCTAGCGGTATGCCTACGCAGTATTTT. This codes for CASSDGASGMPTQYF.

This sequence joins TRBV5-1 and TRBJ1-3; tentatively, D is TRBD1 (5 bases). In germline, CDR1 is SGHRS, CDR2 YFSETQ. V lost 0 bases and J lost 4, with 8 bases in between. The CDR3 contains 14 residues. CDR3 DNA sequence: TGCGCCAGCAGCTTGGCAGGGTACGGAAACACCATATATTTT. This codes for CASSLAGYGNTIYF.

This clone was seen more than once but under ten times. The rearrangement uses TRBV28 and TRBJ1-3; D unresolved. Germline CDR1 is MDHEN and CDR2 is SYDVKM. The CDR3 covers 13 residues. Between the trimmed V and J ends, which lost 6 bases and 4 bases, there was a span of 10 bases. Here the CDR3 reads CASSIIEGNTIYF. CDR3 nucleotides: TGTGCCAGCAGCATAATAGAAGGAAACACCATATATTTT.

The rearrangement joins TRBV5-4 to TRBJ2-1; 13 bases map to TRBD2. The CDR3 runs to 15 residues. Germline V gene sequence: CDR1 SGHNT, CDR2 YYREEE (reference sequence). The V and J ends lost 3 bases and 6 bases, in that order; junction bases with no gene match: 3. CDR3 in amino acids: CASSSRLAGGNEQFF. The DNA of the CDR3 is TGTGCCAGCAGCTCGAGACTAGCGGGAGGCAATGAGCAGTTCTTC.

The chain carries TRBV6-1 and TRBJ1-2; 10 bases line up with TRBD1. The CDR3 loop spans 15 amino acids. V shed 8 bases, J shed 8 bases, and the junction held 14 bases outside the gene matches. Germline V gene sequence: CDR1 MNHNS, CDR2 SASEGT. CDR3 in amino acids: CASGDRGRSERGYTF. The CDR3 nucleotides are TGTGCCAGCGGCGACAGGGGGCGGAGTGAAAGAGGCTACACCTTC.

As regards this clone: Compared with germline, one end of the junction differs, possibly owing to a read error. This chain joins TRBV10-3 and TRBJ2-1; D is unresolved. Germline V gives CDR1 ENHRY, CDR2 SYGVKD. The CDR3 totals 13 residues. CDR3: CAINEVADNEQFF. The CDR3 DNA is TGTGCCATCAATGAGGTGGCTGACAATGAGCAGTTCTTC.

This chain links TRBV7-8 with TRBJ2-7, with D possibly called TRBD1 or TRBD2 (5 bases each). This CDR3 comprises 14 residues. Trimming left V 7 bases short and J 1 base short, with 14 bases between. CDR1 SGHVS and CDR2 FQNEAQ come from the germline V gene. CDR3 protein: CASTRERLSYEQYF. Written as DNA, the CDR3 is TGTGCCAGCACCAGGGAGCGGCTGTCCTACGAGCAGTACTTC.

V usage is TRBV2 and J usage is TRBJ1-4; D may be TRBD1 (5 bases). V lost 1 base, J lost 8 bases, and 14 bases lay in between. The V gene's germline CDR1 is SNHLY and CDR2 FYNNEI. The CDR3 has 15 residues. CDR3 nucleotides: TGTGCCAGCAGTGAAGGCGGCCAGGGTGGGGAAAAACTGTTTTTT. This encodes CASSEGGQGGEKLFF.

V and J are TRBV30 and TRBJ2-3; 9 bases are a match to TRBD2. The CDR3 runs 17 residues. Germline values: CDR1 GTSNPN, CDR2 SVGIG (reference sequence). J gave up 0 bases and V 0 bases, and 7 bases lay outside the gene matches. The CDR3 region is CAWSVGAGGISTDTQYF. The CDR3 DNA follows: TGTGCCTGGAGTGTAGGCGCGGGGGGGATTAGCACAGATACGCAGTATTTT.

The rearrangement uses TRBV30 and TRBJ2-1; D ambiguous. The CDR3 is made up of 11 amino acids. With 1 base removed from V and 10 bases from J, the gap between germline ends came to 8 bases. Per the germline V gene, CDR1 is GTSNPN and CDR2 is SVGIG (reference sequence). CDR3 nucleotides: TGTGCCTGGAGTGCCTCCGCGGAGCAGTTCTTC. Translating gives CAWSASAEQFF.

V is TRBV5-1 and J is TRBJ2-7; maybe TRBD1 (6 bases). The germline V and J ends were trimmed by 4 bases and 3 bases, with 11 bases remaining between them. Per germline, CDR1 SGHRS and CDR2 YFSETQ. This CDR3 has 13 amino acids. The CDR3 sequence is CASSPQGYYEQYF. The CDR3 region has the DNA TGCGCCAGCAGCCCACAGGGTTACTACGAGCAGTACTTC.

The chain carries TRBV11-2 and TRBJ2-3; no clear D. Germline-derived CDR1 and CDR2 are SGHAT and FQNNGV. Trimming stripped 5 bases from V and 4 bases from J, with 10 bases between. This CDR3 contains 13 residues. CDR3 nucleotides: TGTGCCAGCAGCCCGGAATGGGCAGATACGCAGTATTTT. This encodes CASSPEWADTQYF.

The chain couples TRBV7-2 to TRBJ1-6; TRBD1 aligns across 9 bases. CDR1 is SGHTA, CDR2 FQGNSA, per germline. The CDR3 is 13 residues long. After removal of 4 bases from V and 10 bases from J, the junction contained 2 bases not matched to a gene. This CDR3 reads CASSSDRGSPLHF. For the CDR3, the DNA is TGTGCCAGCAGCTCGGACAGGGGCTCACCCCTCCACTTT.

The chain carries TRBV7-2 and TRBJ1-1; no definite D call. The CDR3 has 15 residues. CDR1 SGHTA and CDR2 FQGNSA come from the germline V gene. Trimming cost V 1 base and J 1 base, with 10 bases left between them. CDR3 sequence reads: CASSLGASWNTEAFF. The CDR3 DNA is TGTGCCAGCAGCTTAGGGGCGTCCTGGAACACTGAAGCTTTCTTT.

This sequence joins TRBV5-1 and TRBJ1-1, with D hard to call. The CDR3 is 13 residues long. Trimming left V 2 bases short and J 1 base short, with 6 bases between. CDR1 is SGHRS, CDR2 YFSETQ, per germline. CDR3 loop: CASSLASNTEAFF. The CDR3 nucleotides read TGCGCCAGCAGCTTAGCCTCGAACACTGAAGCTTTCTTT.

The genes are TRBV11-2 and TRBJ2-7; D is uncertain. This CDR3 is built from 15 residues. Germline loops: CDR1 SGHAT, CDR2 FQNNGV. The V gene lost 0 bases and the J gene lost 0 bases, with 9 bases spanning the gap. The CDR3: CASSLDSLSSYEQYF. The CDR3 DNA sequence: TGTGCCAGCAGCTTAGACAGCCTGAGCTCCTACGAGCAGTACTTC.

The chain combines TRBV27 with TRBJ2-5; 10 bases align to TRBD1. V was pared by 3 bases and J by 5 bases, with 6 bases of the junction left unmatched. CDR1 MNHEY and CDR2 SMNVEV come from the germline V gene (reference sequence). The CDR3 consists of 15 residues. As DNA, the CDR3 is TGTGCCAGCAGTTTGACAGGGGGCGCGTGGGAGACCCAGTACTTC. Residues: CASSLTGGAWETQYF.

The V call is TRBV19, the J call TRBJ1-5, with TRBD1 matching over 9 bases. CDR3 length: 17 residues. Germline assignment: CDR1 LNHDA and CDR2 SQIVND (reference sequence). The J segment lost 0 bases and the V segment lost 4 bases, leaving 7 bases of the junction unmatched. The CDR3 protein is CASSTGTGIYSNQPQHF. The CDR3 coding sequence is TGTGCCAGTAGTACTGGGACAGGGATATATAGCAATCAGCCCCAGCATTTT.

This chain joins TRBV5-1 and TRBJ2-1; TRBD2 agrees at 7 bases. Per the germline V gene, CDR1 is SGHRS and CDR2 is YFSETQ. The trim removed 0 bases at V and 7 bases at J, leaving 1 base unmatched. The CDR3 has 13 amino acids. The CDR3 sequence is CASSLAAGNEQFF. CDR3 nucleotides: TGCGCCAGCAGCTTGGCAGCGGGGAATGAGCAGTTCTTC.

This chain joins TRBV19 and TRBJ2-5; 10 nucleotides match TRBD2. With 6 bases clipped from V and 5 bases from J, the junction kept 15 bases outside the gene matches. Germline V gives CDR1 LNHDA, CDR2 SQIVND (reference sequence). This CDR3 comprises 17 residues. The CDR3, as DNA: TGTGCCAGTAGCATCCGGAGAGCGGGAGGGCCCCAGGAGACCCAGTACTTC. The encoded protein is CASSIRRAGGPQETQYF. The entire variable domain, with the rest obtained from reference TRBV19 and TRBJ2-5, is as follows: DGGITQSPKYLFRKEGQNVTLSCEQNLNHDAMYWYRQDPGQGLRLIYYSQIVNDFQKGDIAEGYSVSREKKESFPLTVTSAQKNPTAFYLCASSIRRAGGPQETQYFGPGTRLLVL.

This chain uses TRBV6-5 with TRBJ2-1; D is unresolved. V was trimmed by 5 bases and J by 5 bases, leaving 10 bases between them. The CDR3 consists of 13 residues. The germline V gene encodes CDR1 MNHEY and CDR2 SVGAGI. In DNA form, the CDR3 reads TGTGCCAGCAGTCGGGTCAGACACAATGAGCAGTTCTTC. This gives the protein CASSRVRHNEQFF.